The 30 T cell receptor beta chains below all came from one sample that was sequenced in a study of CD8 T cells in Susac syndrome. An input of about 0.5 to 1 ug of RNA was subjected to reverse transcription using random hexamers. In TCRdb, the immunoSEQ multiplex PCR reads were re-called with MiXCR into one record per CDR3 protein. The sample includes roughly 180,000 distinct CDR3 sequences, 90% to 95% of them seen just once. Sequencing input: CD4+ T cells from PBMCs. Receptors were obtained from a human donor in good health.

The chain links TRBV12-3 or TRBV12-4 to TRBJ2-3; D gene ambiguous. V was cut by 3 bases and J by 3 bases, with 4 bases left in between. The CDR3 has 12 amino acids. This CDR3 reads CASSFMTDTQYF. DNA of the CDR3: TGTGCCAGCAGTTTTATGACAGATACGCAGTATTTT.

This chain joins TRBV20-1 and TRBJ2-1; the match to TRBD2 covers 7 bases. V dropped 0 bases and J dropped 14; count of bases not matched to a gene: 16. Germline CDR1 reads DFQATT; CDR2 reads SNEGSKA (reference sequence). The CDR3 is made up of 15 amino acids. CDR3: CSARDSLQSLAVKFF. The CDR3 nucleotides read TGCAGTGCTAGAGATTCCCTCCAGTCCCTAGCGGTGAAGTTCTTC.

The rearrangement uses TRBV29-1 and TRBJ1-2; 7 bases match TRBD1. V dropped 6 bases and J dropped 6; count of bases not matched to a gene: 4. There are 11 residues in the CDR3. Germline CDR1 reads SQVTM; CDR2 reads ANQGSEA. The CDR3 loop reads CSVTGVDGYTF. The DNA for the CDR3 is TGCAGCGTAACAGGGGTGGATGGCTACACCTTC.

CDR3 DNA: TGTGCCAGTAGTATGGTCCCAGGTTACACTGAAGCTTTCTTT. It yields the protein CASSMVPGYTEAFF. The chain is built from TRBV19 and TRBJ1-1, with D unresolved. There are 14 residues in the CDR3. V lost 3 bases, J lost 3 bases, and 11 bases lay in between. Looked up from germline, CDR1 is LNHDA and CDR2 is SQIVND (reference sequence).

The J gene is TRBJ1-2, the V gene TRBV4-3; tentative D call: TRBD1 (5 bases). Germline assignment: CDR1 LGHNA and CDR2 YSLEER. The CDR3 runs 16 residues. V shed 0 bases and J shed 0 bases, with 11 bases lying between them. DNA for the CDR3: TGCGCCAGCAGCCAAGACAGGGTTTCCGCTAACTATGGCTACACCTTC. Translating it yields CASSQDRVSANYGYTF.

This CDR3 reads CSVEDDGQGKNEQYF. CDR3 nucleotides: TGCAGCGTTGAAGATGATGGGCAGGGGAAGAATGAGCAGTACTTC. V and J are TRBV29-1 and TRBJ2-7, with D perhaps matching TRBD1 (6 bases). Deletions cut 0 bases from V and 7 bases from J, with 19 bases between. CDR1 is SQVTM and CDR2 is ANQGSEA in the germline V gene. This CDR3 region has 15 residues.

DNA of the CDR3: TGCAGTGCTAGACTTTCAGGGTCCGGGGAGCTGTTTTTT. It codes for CSARLSGSGELFF. This rearrangement joins TRBV20-1 to TRBJ2-2; D is possibly TRBD1 (5 bases). The length of the CDR3 is 13 residues. Per the germline V gene, CDR1 is DFQATT and CDR2 is SNEGSKA (reference sequence). The ends were cut back, 2 bases at V and 6 bases at J, with 10 bases in the middle.

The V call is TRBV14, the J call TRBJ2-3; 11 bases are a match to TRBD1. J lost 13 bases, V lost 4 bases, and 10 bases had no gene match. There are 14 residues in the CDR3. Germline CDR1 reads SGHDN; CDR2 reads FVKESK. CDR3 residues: CASSPLRGGQGEYF. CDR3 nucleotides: TGTGCCAGCAGCCCCCTCCGTGGGGGACAGGGGGAGTATTTT.

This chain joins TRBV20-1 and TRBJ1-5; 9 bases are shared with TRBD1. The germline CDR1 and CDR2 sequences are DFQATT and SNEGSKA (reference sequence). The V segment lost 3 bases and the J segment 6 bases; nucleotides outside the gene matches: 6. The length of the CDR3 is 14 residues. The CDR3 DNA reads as TGCAGTGCTAGGGGCACAGGGGGCAGTCAGCCCCAGCATTTT. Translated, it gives CSARGTGGSQPQHF.

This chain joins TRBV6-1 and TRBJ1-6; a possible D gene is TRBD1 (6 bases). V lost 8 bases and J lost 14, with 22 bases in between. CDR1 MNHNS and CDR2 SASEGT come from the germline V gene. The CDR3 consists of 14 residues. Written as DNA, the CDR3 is TGTGCCAGCTCTCGGACAGCCGAGTCCCCATCCCTCCACTTT. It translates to CASSRTAESPSLHF.

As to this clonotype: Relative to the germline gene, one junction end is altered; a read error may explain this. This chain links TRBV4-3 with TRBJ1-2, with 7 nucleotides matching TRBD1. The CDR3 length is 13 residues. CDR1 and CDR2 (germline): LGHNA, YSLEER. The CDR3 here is CASSQEFDRDKIF. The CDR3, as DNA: TGCGCCAGCAGCCAAGAGTTCGACAGGGACAAGATCTTC.

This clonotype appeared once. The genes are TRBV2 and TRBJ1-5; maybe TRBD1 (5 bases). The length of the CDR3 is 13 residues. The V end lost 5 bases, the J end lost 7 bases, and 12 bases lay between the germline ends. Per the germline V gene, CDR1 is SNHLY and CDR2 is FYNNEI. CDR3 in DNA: TGTGCCAGCAGTTCGGAAGGACACCAGCCCCAGCATTTT. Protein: CASSSEGHQPQHF.

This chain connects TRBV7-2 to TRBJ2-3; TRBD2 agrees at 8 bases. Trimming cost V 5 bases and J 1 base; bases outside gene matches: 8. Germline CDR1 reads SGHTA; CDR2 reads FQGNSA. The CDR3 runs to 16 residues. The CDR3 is CASSLLSGGRTDTQYF. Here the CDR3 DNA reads TGTGCCAGCAGCCTCCTCAGCGGGGGACGCACAGATACGCAGTATTTT.

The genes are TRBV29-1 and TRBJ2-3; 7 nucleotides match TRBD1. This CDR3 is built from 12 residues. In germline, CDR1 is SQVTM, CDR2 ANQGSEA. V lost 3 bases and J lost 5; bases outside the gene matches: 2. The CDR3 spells CSVEQGEDTQYF. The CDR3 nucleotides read TGCAGCGTTGAGCAGGGGGAAGATACGCAGTATTTT.

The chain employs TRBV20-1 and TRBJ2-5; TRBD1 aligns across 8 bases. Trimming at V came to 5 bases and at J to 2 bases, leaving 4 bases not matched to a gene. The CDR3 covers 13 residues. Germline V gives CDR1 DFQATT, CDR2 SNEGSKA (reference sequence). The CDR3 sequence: CSAGTGLQETQYF. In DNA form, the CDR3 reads TGCAGTGCTGGGACAGGCCTACAAGAGACCCAGTACTTC.

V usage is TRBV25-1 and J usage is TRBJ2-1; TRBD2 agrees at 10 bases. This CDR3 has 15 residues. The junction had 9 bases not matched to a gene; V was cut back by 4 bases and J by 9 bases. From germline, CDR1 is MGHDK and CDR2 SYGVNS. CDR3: CASSAASGGGVEQFF. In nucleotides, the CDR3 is TGTGCCAGCAGTGCCGCTAGCGGGGGAGGGGTTGAGCAGTTCTTC.

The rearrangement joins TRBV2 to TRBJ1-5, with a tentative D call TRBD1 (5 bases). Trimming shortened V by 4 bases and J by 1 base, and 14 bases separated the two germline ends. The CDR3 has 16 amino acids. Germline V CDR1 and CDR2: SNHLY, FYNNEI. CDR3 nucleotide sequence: TGTGCCAGCAGTGCCCAGGGATTGCGAAGCAATCAGCCCCAGCATTTT. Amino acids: CASSAQGLRSNQPQHF.

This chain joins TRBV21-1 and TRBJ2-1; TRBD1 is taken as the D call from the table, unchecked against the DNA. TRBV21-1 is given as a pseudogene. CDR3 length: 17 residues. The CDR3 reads CASSKGPRQGSYNEQFF. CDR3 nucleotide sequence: TGTGCCAGCAGCAAAGGCCCTAGACAGGGGTCCTACAATGAGCAGTTCTTC.

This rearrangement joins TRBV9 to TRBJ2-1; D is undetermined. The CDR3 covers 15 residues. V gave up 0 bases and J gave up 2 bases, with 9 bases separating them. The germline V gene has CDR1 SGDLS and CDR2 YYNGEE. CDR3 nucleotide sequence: TGTGCCAGCAGCGTAGAGGGTACCCCCTACAATGAGCAGTTCTTC. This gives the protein CASSVEGTPYNEQFF.

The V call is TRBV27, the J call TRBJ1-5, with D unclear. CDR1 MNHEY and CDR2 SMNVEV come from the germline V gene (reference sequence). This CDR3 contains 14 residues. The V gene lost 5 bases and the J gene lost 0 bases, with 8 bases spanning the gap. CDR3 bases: TGTGCCAGCAGTCCTCAGAGTAGCAATCAGCCCCAGCATTTT. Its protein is CASSPQSSNQPQHF.

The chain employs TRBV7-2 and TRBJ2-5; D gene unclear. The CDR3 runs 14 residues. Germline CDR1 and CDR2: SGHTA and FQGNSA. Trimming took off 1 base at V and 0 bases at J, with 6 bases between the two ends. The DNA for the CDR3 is TGTGCCAGCAGCTTAGGGACCTACCAAGAGACCCAGTACTTC. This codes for CASSLGTYQETQYF.

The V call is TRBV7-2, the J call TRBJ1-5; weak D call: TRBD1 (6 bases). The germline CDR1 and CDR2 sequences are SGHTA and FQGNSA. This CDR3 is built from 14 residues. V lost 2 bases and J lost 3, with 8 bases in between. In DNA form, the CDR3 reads TGTGCCAGCAGCTTATCAGGGGACAATCAGCCCCAGCATTTT. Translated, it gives CASSLSGDNQPQHF.

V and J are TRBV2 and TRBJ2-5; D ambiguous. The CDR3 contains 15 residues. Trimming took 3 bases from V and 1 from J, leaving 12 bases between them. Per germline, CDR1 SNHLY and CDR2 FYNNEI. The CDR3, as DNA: TGTGCCAGCAGTGATTGGGCAGATCGCCAAGAGACCCAGTACTTC. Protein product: CASSDWADRQETQYF.

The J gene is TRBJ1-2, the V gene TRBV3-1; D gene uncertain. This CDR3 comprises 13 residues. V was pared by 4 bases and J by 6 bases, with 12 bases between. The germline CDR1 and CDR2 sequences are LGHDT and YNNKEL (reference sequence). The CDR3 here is CASSPTESHGYTF. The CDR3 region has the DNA TGTGCCAGCAGCCCCACGGAGAGCCATGGCTACACCTTC.

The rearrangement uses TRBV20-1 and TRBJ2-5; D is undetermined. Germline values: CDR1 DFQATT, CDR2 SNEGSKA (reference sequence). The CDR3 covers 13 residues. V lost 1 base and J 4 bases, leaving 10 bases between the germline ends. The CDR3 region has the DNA TGCAGTGCTAGAGTAAGAGTCTCAGAGACCCAGTACTTC. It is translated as CSARVRVSETQYF.

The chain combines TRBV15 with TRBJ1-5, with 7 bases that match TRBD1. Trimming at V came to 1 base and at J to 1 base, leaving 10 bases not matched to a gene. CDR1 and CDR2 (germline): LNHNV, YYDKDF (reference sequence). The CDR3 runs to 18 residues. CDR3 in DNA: TGTGCCACCAGCAGAGCAGGACAGGCGATCTTCAGCAATCAGCCCCAGCATTTT. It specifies CATSRAGQAIFSNQPQHF.

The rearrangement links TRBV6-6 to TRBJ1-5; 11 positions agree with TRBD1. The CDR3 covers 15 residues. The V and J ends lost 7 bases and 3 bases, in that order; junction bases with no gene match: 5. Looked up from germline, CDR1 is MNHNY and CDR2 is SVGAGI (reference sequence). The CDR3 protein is CASIMGQGDNQPQHF. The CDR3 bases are TGTGCCAGCATCATGGGACAGGGGGACAATCAGCCCCAGCATTTT.

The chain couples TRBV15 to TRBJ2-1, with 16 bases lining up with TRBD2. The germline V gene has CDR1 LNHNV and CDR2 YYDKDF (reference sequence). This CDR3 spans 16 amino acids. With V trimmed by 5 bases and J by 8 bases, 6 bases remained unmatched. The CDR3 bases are TGTGCCACCAGCCCCCTCGGGACTAGCGGGGGGGATGAGCAGTTCTTC. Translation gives CATSPLGTSGGDEQFF.

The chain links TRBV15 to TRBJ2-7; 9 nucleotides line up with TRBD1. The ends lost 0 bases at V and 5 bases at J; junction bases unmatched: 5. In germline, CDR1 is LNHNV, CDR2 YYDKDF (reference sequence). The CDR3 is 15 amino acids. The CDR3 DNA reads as TGTGCCACCAGCAGAGATTCGGACAGGGGACACGAGCAGTACTTC. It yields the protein CATSRDSDRGHEQYF.

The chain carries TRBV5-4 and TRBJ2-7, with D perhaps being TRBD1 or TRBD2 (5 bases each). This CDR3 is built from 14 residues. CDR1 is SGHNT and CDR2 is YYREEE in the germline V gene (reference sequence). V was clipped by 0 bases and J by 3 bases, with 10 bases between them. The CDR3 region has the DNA TGTGCCAGCAGCTTGGTGGGGGAAGTCTACGAGCAGTACTTC. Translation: CASSLVGEVYEQYF.